These 5 T cell receptor beta chains share one sample of origin, sequenced in a study of shared clonotypes between healthy human individuals. In the naive CD8 group, cells lacked CD45RO and were positively selected for CCR7, so terminally differentiated effector memory CD45RA+ cells were left out. Profiled with immunoSEQ multiplex PCR; TCRdb holds only in-frame clones, not every one. The sample holds roughly 590,000 clones; roughly 95% are singletons and the top ten take 0.09% to 0.13%. The sequenced sample was naive CD8+ T cells sorted from blood. The origin of the receptors is a woman aged 25 to 45 in good health.

J is TRBJ2-5 and V is TRBV6-5, with D possibly being TRBD2 (6 bases). Germline lookup yields CDR1 MNHEY and CDR2 SVGAGI. V shed 4 bases and J shed 2 bases, with 14 bases lying between them. The CDR3 loop spans 15 amino acids. The CDR3 DNA reads TGTGCCAGCAGTTCCCACGCGGGATTGCAAGAGACCCAGTACTTC. It translates to CASSSHAGLQETQYF.

This clone was found once. The gene calls are TRBV27 and TRBJ1-1, with a tentative D call TRBD1 (5 bases). CDR3 length: 14 amino acids. V was clipped by 5 bases and J by 0 bases, with 10 bases between them. The germline gives CDR1 MNHEY, CDR2 SMNVEV (reference sequence). DNA for the CDR3: TGTGCCAGCAGTAAGACAGCTATGAACACTGAAGCTTTCTTT. It encodes CASSKTAMNTEAFF.

J is TRBJ1-6 and V is TRBV4-2; TRBD1 is a possible D gene (5 bases). Deletions cut 1 base from V and 11 bases from J, with 9 bases between. Germline V lookup: CDR1 LGHNA, CDR2 YNFKEQ. The CDR3 loop spans 13 amino acids. CDR3 nucleotide sequence: TGTGCCAGCAGCCAAGGAGGGGACGCACCCCTCCACTTT. As protein: CASSQGGDAPLHF.

Worth noting for this clone: One end of the junction fails to match germline, which may point to a read error. The V call is TRBV28, the J call TRBJ2-1; D uncertain. Germline V gene lookup returns CDR1 MDHEN and CDR2 SYDVKM. This CDR3 contains 18 residues. DNA for the CDR3: TGTGCCAGCAGATTATCCCCTAACGAAGCGAGCTCCTACAATGAGCAGTTCTTC. This translates into CASRLSPNEASSYNEQFF.

The rearrangement uses TRBV7-8 and TRBJ2-3; 8 bases are a match to TRBD2. Per germline, CDR1 SGHVS and CDR2 FQNEAQ. Losses at the gene ends were 8 bases for V and 5 bases for J; bases not matched to a gene: 15. The CDR3 has 16 residues. DNA for the CDR3: TGTGCCAGCGCCCAGGGTACGGGAGGGCCTTTAGATACGCAGTATTTT. Amino acids: CASAQGTGGPLDTQYF.